The present entry profiles one T cell receptor beta chain with its context. Some clones are missing from TCRdb's copy, which holds only in-frame ones; the method was immunoSEQ multiplex PCR. The sample carries tens of thousands of clones, about 86% recorded once. CDR1 is GTSNPN and CDR2 is SVGIG in the germline V gene (reference sequence). V lost 0 bases, J lost 3 bases, and 9 bases lay in between. This CDR3 is built from 13 residues. This entry comes from a study of blood T cell repertoires in COVID-19. The overall study: Samples of COVID-19 (acute and convalescent) were obtained from the United States, Italy and Spain. Nucleic acid was either cDNA or gDNA, and it came from T cells, B-cell-depleted T cells, or PBMCs.

The rearrangement joins TRBV30 to TRBJ2-7; tentatively, D is TRBD1 (5 bases). The origin of this receptor is a human donor in a cohort sampled during active COVID-19. Sequenced input: peripheral blood. This CDR3 is CAWSVWQGYEQYF. The CDR3 DNA reads as TGTGCCTGGAGTGTATGGCAGGGCTACGAGCAGTACTTC.